This TCR beta chain was found in a study of T cell repertoires in cytomegalovirus infection. Study context: Public signatures in TCR beta pointed to CMV infection and matching HLA type.

Study-level points and caveats: The response measured ex vivo was dominated by TCR beta clonotypes (HLA-C-restricted and CMV-specific). Cumulative public TCR beta family frequency identified CMV carriers with the relevant HLA.

This clonotype was found many times. What it binds is unknown. This CDR3 contains 14 residues. The V gene lost 5 bases and the J gene lost 5 bases, with 16 bases spanning the gap. CDR1 is SGHTA, CDR2 FQGNSA, per germline. A single record per CDR3 protein comes from TCRdb applying MiXCR to the reads. The sample records 76,000 or so distinct CDR3 sequences, about 4% being singletons. The chain carries TRBV7-2 and TRBJ2-7, with D maybe TRBD2 (5 bases). The TCR sequence derives from a human donor in good health (CMV status not recorded). Some clones in this sample may be carry-over from other donors' samples. The sample was PBMCs. The CDR3 reads CASSLLVRVHEQYF. The CDR3 DNA reads TGTGCCAGCAGCCTTCTGGTGAGGGTGCACGAGCAGTACTTC.